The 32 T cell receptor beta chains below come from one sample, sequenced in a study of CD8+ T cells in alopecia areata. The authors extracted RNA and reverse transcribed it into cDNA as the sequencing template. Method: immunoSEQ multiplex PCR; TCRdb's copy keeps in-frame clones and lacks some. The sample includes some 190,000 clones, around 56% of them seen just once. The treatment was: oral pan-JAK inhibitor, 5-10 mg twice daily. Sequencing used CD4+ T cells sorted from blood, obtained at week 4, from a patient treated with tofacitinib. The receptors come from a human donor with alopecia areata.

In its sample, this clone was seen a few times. CDR3 sequence reads: CASRAGTLNQPQHF. The CDR3 nucleotides are TGTGCCAGCAGGGCCGGGACCTTGAATCAGCCCCAGCATTTT. The chain couples TRBV6-6 to TRBJ1-5, with D possibly matching TRBD1 (5 bases). The germline gives CDR1 MNHNY, CDR2 SVGAGI (reference sequence). The CDR3 totals 14 residues. V was clipped by 6 bases and J by 4 bases, with 13 bases between them.

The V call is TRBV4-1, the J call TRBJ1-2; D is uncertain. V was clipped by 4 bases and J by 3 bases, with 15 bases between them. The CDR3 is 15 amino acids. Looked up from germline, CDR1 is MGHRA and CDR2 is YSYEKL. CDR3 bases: TGCGCCAGCAGCCGCGATCATGGGAACGACTATGGCTACACCTTC. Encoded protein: CASSRDHGNDYGYTF.

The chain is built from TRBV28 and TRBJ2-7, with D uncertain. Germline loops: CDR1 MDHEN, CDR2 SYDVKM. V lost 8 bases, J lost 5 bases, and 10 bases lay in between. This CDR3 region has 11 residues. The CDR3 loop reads CASRNIDEQYF. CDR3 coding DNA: TGTGCCAGCCGGAACATTGACGAGCAGTACTTC.

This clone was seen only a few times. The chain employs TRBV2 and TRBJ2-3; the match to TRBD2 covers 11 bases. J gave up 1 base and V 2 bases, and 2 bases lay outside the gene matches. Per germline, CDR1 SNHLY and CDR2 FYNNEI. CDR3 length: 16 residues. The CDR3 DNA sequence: TGTGCCAGCAGTGAATTACTAGCGGGGGGCACAGATACGCAGTATTTT. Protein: CASSELLAGGTDTQYF.

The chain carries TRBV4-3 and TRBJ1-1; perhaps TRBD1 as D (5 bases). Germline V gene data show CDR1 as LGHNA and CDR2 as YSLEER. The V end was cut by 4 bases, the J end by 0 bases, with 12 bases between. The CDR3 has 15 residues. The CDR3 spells CASSPERGMNTEAFF. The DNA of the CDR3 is TGCGCCAGCAGCCCGGAACGGGGGATGAACACTGAAGCTTTCTTT.

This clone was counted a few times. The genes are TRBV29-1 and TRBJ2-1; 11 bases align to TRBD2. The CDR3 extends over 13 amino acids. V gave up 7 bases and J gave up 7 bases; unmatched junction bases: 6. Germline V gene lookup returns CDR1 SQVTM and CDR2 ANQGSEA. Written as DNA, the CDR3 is TGCAGCGCCTGGACTAGCGGGCCTAATGAGCAGTTCTTC. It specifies CSAWTSGPNEQFF.

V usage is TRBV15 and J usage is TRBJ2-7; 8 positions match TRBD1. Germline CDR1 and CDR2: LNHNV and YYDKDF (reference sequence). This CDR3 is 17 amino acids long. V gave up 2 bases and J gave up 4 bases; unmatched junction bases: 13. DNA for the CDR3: TGTGCCACCAGCAGACGAGCAGGGGGCGGGTCGCTATACGAGCAGTACTTC. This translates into CATSRRAGGGSLYEQYF.

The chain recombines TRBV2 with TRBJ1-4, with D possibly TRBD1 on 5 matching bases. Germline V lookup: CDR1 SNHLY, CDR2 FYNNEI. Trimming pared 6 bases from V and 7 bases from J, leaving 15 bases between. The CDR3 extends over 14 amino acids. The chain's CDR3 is CASSPGPGAEKLFF. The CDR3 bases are TGTGCCAGCAGCCCGGGACCCGGAGCTGAAAAACTGTTTTTT.

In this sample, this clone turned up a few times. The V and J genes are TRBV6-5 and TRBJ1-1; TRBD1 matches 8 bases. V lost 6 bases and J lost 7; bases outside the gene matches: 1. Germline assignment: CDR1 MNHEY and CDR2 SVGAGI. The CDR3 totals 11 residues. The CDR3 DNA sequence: TGTGCCAGCAGACAGGGGGATGAAGCTTTCTTT. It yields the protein CASRQGDEAFF.

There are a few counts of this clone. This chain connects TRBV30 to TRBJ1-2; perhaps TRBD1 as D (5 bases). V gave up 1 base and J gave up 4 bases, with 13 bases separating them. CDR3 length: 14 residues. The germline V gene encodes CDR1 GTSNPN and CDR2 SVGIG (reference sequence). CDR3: CAWSEEGATYGYTF. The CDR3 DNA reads TGTGCCTGGAGTGAGGAAGGGGCCACCTATGGCTACACCTTC.

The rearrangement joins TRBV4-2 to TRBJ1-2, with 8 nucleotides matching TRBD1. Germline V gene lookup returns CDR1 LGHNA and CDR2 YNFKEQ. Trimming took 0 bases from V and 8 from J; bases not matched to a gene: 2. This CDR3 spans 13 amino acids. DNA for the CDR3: TGTGCCAGCAGCCAAGACGACAGGGGCGGCTACACCTTC. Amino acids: CASSQDDRGGYTF.

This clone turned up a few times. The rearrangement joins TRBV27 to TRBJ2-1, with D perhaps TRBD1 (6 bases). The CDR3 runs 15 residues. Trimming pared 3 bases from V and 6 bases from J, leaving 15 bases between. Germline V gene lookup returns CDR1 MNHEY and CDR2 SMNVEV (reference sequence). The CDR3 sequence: CASSFRQARANEQFF. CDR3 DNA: TGTGCCAGCAGTTTCAGACAGGCGAGGGCCAATGAGCAGTTCTTC.

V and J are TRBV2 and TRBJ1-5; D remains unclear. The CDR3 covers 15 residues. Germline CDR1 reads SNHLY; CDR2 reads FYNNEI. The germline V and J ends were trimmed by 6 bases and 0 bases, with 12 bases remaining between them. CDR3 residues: CASRLDTPSNQPQHF. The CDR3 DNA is TGTGCCAGCAGATTAGACACACCTAGCAATCAGCCCCAGCATTTT.

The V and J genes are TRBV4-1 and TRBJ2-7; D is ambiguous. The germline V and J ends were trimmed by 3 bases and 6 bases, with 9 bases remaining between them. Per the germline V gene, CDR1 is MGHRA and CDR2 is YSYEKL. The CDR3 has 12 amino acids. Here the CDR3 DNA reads TGCGCCAGCAGCCACCTTCCGGGCGAGCAGTACTTC. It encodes CASSHLPGEQYF.

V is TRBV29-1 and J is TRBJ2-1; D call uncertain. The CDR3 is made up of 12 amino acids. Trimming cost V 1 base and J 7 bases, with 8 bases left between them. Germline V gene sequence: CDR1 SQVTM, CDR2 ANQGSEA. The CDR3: CSVEVAGNEQFF. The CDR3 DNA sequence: TGCAGCGTTGAAGTAGCCGGGAATGAGCAGTTCTTC.

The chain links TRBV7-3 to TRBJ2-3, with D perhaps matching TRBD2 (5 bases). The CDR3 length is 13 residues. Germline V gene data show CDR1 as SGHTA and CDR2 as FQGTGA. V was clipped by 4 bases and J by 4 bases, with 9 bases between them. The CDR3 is CASSSGRADTQYF. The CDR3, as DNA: TGTGCCAGCAGCTCCGGGCGGGCAGATACGCAGTATTTT.

The CDR3 DNA follows: TGTGCCAGCAGCCCGCCGGGCTATTCAGGGGAGCAGTACTTC. Its protein is CASSPPGYSGEQYF. The chain uses TRBV6-5 and TRBJ2-7, with D tentatively TRBD1 (5 bases). Germline values: CDR1 MNHEY, CDR2 SVGAGI. The CDR3 spans 14 residues. V gave up 6 bases and J gave up 7 bases, with 19 bases separating them.

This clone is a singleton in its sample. The chain's CDR3 is CASSLARGNQPQHF. The CDR3 DNA reads TGTGCCAGCAGCTTAGCCAGGGGAAATCAGCCCCAGCATTTT. This chain uses TRBV7-2 with TRBJ1-5; weak D call: TRBD1 (6 bases). V was pared by 0 bases and J by 4 bases, with 7 bases between. Germline V gene sequence: CDR1 SGHTA, CDR2 FQGNSA. CDR3 length: 14 amino acids.

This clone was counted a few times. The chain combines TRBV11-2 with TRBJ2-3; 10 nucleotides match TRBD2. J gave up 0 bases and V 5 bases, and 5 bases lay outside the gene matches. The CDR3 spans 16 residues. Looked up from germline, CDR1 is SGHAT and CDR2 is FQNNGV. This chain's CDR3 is CASSQLAGHSTDTQYF. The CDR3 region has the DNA TGTGCCAGCAGCCAACTAGCGGGACACAGCACAGATACGCAGTATTTT.

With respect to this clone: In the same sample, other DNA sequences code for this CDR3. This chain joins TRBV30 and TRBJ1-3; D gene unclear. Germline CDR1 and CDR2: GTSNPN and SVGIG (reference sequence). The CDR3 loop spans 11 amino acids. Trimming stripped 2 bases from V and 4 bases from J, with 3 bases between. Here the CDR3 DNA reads TGTGCCTGGAGTCCAGGAAACACCATATATTTT. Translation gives CAWSPGNTIYF. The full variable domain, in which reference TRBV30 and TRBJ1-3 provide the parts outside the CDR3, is SQTIHQWPATLVQPVGSPLSLECTVEGTSNPNLYWYRQAAGRGLQLLFYSVGIGQISSEVPQNLSASRPQDRQFILSSKKLLLSDSGFYLCAWSPGNTIYFGEGSWLTVV.

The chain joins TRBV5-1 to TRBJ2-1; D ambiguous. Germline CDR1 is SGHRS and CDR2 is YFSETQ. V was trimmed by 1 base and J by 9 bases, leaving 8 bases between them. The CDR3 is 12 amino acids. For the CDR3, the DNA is TGCGCCAGCAGCTTGTCCGGAACTGAGCAGTTCTTC. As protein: CASSLSGTEQFF.

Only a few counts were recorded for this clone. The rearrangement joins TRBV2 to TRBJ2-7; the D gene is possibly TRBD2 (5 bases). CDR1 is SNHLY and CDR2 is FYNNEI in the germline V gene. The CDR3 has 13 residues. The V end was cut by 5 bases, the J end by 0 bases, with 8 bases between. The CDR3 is CASSTEGSYEQYF. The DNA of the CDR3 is TGTGCCAGCAGTACAGAGGGCTCCTACGAGCAGTACTTC.

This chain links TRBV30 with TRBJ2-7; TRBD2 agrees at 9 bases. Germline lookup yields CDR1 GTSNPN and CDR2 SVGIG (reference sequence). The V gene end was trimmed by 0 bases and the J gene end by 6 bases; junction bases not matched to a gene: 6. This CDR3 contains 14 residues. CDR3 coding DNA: TGTGCCTGGAGTGTACCTAGCGGGGTCTCCGAGCAGTACTTC. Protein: CAWSVPSGVSEQYF.

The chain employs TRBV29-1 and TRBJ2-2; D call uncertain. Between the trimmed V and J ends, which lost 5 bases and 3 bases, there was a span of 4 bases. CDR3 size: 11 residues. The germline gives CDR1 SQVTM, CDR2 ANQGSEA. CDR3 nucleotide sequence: TGCAGCGTTTACTACACCGGGGAGCTGTTTTTT. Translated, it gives CSVYYTGELFF.

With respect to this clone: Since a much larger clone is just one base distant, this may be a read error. The CDR3 DNA sequence: TGTGCCAGCTCGCCGAGCGCCGGTGACAATCAGTCCCAGCATTTT. This gives the protein CASSPSAGDNQSQHF. The chain has TRBV18 and TRBJ1-5; the D is unclear. Germline V gene lookup returns CDR1 KGHSH and CDR2 LQKENI. This CDR3 contains 15 residues.

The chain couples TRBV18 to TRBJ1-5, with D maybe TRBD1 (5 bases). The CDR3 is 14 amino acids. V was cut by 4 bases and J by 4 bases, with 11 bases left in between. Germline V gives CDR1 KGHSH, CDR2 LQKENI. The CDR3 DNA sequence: TGTGCCAGCTCACGGGCGGGGGGGAATCAGCCCCAGCATTTT. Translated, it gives CASSRAGGNQPQHF.

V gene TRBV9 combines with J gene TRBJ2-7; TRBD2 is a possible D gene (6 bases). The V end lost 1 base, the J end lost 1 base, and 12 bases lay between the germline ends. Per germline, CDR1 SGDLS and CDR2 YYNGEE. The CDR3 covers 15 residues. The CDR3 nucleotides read TGTGCCAGCAGCGTAAGTGGGGGGTATTCCTACGAGCAGTACTTC. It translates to CASSVSGGYSYEQYF.

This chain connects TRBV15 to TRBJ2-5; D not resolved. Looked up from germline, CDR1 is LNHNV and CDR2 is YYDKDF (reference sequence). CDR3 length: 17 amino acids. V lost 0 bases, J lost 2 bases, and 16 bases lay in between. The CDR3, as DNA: TGTGCCACCAGCAGAGATCAAATCGGTCTTTTACAAGAGACCCAGTACTTC. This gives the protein CATSRDQIGLLQETQYF.

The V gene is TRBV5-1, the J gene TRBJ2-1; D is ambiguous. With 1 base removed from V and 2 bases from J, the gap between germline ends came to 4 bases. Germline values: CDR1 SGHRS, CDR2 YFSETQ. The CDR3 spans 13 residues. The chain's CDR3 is CASSLIPYNEQFF. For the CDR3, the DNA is TGCGCCAGCAGCTTGATACCCTACAATGAGCAGTTCTTC.

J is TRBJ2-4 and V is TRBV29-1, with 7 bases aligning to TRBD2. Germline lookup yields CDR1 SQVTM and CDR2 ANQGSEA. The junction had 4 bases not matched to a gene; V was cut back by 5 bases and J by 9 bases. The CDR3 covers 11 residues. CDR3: CSVIGLGIQYF. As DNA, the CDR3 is TGCAGCGTTATTGGACTAGGCATTCAGTACTTC.

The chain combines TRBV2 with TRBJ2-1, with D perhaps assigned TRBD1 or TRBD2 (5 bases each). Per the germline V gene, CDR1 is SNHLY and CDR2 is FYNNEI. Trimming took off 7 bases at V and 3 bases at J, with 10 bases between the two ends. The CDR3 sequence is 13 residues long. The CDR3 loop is CASTGRLYNEQFF. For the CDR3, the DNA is TGTGCCAGCACGGGACGCCTCTACAATGAGCAGTTCTTC.

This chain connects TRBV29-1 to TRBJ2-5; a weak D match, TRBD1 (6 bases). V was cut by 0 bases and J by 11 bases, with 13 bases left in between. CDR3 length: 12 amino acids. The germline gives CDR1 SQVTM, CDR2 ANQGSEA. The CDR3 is CSVEEGAVSQYF. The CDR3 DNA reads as TGCAGCGTTGAAGAGGGGGCGGTTTCGCAGTACTTC.